This T cell receptor beta chain was identified in a study of T cell responses to AZD1222 COVID-19 vaccine (dated by TCRdb to about 2021). Turning to the overall study: A total of over 230 trial participants underwent TCR sequencing, of whom 207 received two doses of AZD1222 and about 25 received two doses of the MenACWY control vaccine. Trial participants were enrolled by age into 18-55, 56-69 and 70-plus year subgroups, with about 150, 28 and 57 TCR-sequenced participants respectively. The investigation overall reported the following: Nearly half of unique spike-specific TCRs reportedly recognized epitopes outside regions mutated in the B.1.351 and B.1.1.7 variants. The 56-69-year group was small, and its depth increase did not reach significance, likely because of low power. Conclusions about previously exposed vaccinees are limited, since just a handful of AZD1222 recipients were seropositive for SARS-CoV-2 at baseline. The whole spike protein was spanned by vaccine-associated CD4 TCRs, and dominant responses were seen in regions 160-218 and 743-854. Most participants were white British and females outnumbered males, and the authors suggested that clonal diversity may have been underestimated. No day 14 peak-response samples were available, so repertoires were characterized only after the peak T cell response. After two AZD1222 doses, spike-specific TCR breadth and depth were significantly higher than at day 0 and than in MenACWY recipients.

Its CDR3 holds 16 amino acids, cysteine through phenylalanine. The read is trimmed to its CDR3 DNA, 48 bases read in frame from base 1. The germline V gene supplies CDR1 MGHRA and CDR2 YSYEKL. Deletion took 4 bases off V and 3 bases off J, with a span of 15 bases between the germline ends. The time point label corresponds to: about 28 days (+/-7) after the second vaccine dose. AZD1222 recipients given second doses at about 4 weeks or at about 12 weeks were pooled, since spike-specific TCR depth and breadth were not found to differ between the two schedules. The vaccinee samples were drawn from two UK trials, COV001 and COV002, one of which was a single-blind randomized controlled phase 2/3 trial testing AZD1222 (ChAdOx1 nCoV-19) in healthy adults. For TCRbeta chain sequencing, PBMC samples from trial participants were taken at day 0 and at day 28 after the second dose. The CDR3 regions of human TCRbeta chains were analyzed by immunosequencing. Per the source publication's procedure: Repertoire TCRs were checked for matches against a reference library of SARS-CoV-2-specific TCRs that had been generated using the MIRA antigen-specificity platform. Breadth meant the fraction of unique TCRs that were SARS-CoV-2-associated, whereas depth meant the fraction of total T cells that were SARS-CoV-2-associated. Each spike-specific TCR was assigned to its reactive spike region and to a CD4 or CD8 class using the MIRA data. Log10-transformed breadth and depth values were compared by one-way ANOVA with Sidak's multiple comparisons tests. This is the immuneACCESS table as TCRdb keeps it, with only in-frame sequences that have V and J called. A part of the clones is gone; compared with another copy, unresolved V genes explain less than half, and the rest is unexplained. The V and J calls and clone size are taken from that table; D and trimming were inferred from the DNA. The sample includes 80,000 to 100,000 clones, with approximately 85% observed a single time. The ten largest make up around 3.7% of the sample.

Points on this clone: Its antigen is unknown. Base qualities are missing; no much larger clone stands one base away.

Here the chain combines TRBV4-1 and TRBJ2-2; no D gene is confidently identified. This receptor was identified in an adult who received the AZD1222 COVID-19 vaccine. The source was peripheral blood, collected 28 days after the second AZD1222 dose. The DNA sequence follows: TGCGCCAGCAGCCCCCGGCCTAACCCCCACACCGGGGAGCTGTTTTTT. It specifies CASSPRPNPHTGELFF.